The clone carrying this T cell receptor (beta chain) was found once. Study processing details: Amplifying reference gene primers gave estimates of nucleated cell counts. Measured with immunoSEQ multiplex PCR; TCRdb has only the in-frame clones, and not every one. The DNA gave D and trimming, while V, J and clone size come from that table. This table has about 32,000 clones, about 85% appearing once. From germline, CDR1 is MDHEN and CDR2 SYDVKM. V was trimmed by 6 bases and J by 2 bases, leaving 17 bases between them. The CDR3 has 15 residues. These data belong to a study of blood T cell repertoires in COVID-19.

The chain uses TRBV28 and TRBJ2-7, with a tentative D call TRBD1 (5 bases). Source material: peripheral blood. This receptor was taken from a man in his fifties with active or convalescent COVID-19. CDR3 coding DNA: TGTGCCAGCAGCTACGGCACAGGAAATCCCTACGAGCAGTACTTC. This encodes CASSYGTGNPYEQYF.